Listed here are 24 T cell receptor beta chains from one sample, sequenced in a study of identical twins. TCRdb redid the calling of the 5' RACE reads with MiXCR, one entry per CDR3 protein. The sample includes some 500,000 distinct CDR3 sequences, approximately 14% of them seen just once. These data are also associated with another study on yellow fever vaccine responses in identical twins.

Sequencing input: CD4+ T cells sorted from blood. The origin of the receptors is a woman aged 18-29 years in good health.

J is TRBJ2-2 and V is TRBV5-6; D gene uncertain. V was pared by 1 base and J by 12 bases, with 4 bases between. The CDR3 is made up of 10 amino acids. From germline, CDR1 is SGHDT and CDR2 YYEEEE. The CDR3 coding sequence is TGTGCCAGCAGCTTGCGCCAGCTGTTTTTT. It translates to CASSLRQLFF.

In this sample, this clonotype turned up many times. This chain links TRBV3-1 with TRBJ1-2, with D perhaps TRBD1 (5 bases). Germline V gene data show CDR1 as LGHDT and CDR2 as YNNKEL (reference sequence). The CDR3 is made up of 13 amino acids. Between the trimmed V and J ends, which lost 2 bases and 7 bases, there was a span of 11 bases. CDR3: CASSQTGGGGYTF. In DNA form, the CDR3 reads TGTGCCAGCAGCCAAACTGGGGGAGGTGGCTACACCTTC.

The table lists this clonotype with many counts. The chain is built from TRBV5-1 and TRBJ1-5; D uncertain. Germline V CDR1 and CDR2: SGHRS, YFSETQ. V was pared by 6 bases and J by 0 bases, with 13 bases between. The CDR3 has 15 residues. Here the CDR3 DNA reads TGCGCCAGCAAGCTTAGCGCAGATAGCAATCAGCCCCAGCATTTT. The encoded protein is CASKLSADSNQPQHF.

This clonotype was picked up a small number of times. This chain uses TRBV20-1 with TRBJ1-5; D perhaps matches TRBD1 (6 bases). CDR1 is DFQATT and CDR2 is SNEGSKA in the germline V gene (reference sequence). CDR3 size: 14 residues. Trimming stripped 4 bases from V and 0 bases from J, with 10 bases between. CDR3 coding DNA: TGCAGTGCTACAAGGGACAATAGCAATCAGCCCCAGCATTTT. It codes for CSATRDNSNQPQHF.

V gene TRBV10-1 combines with J gene TRBJ2-1, with 8 nucleotides matching TRBD2. Germline CDR1 and CDR2: WNHNN and SYGVQD (reference sequence). V lost 3 bases and J lost 3; bases outside the gene matches: 7. The CDR3 spans 16 residues. The CDR3 protein is CASSDPTSEYYNEQFF. CDR3 coding DNA: TGCGCCAGCAGTGACCCGACTAGCGAGTACTACAATGAGCAGTTCTTC.

This clonotype was observed a handful of times. J is TRBJ2-1 and V is TRBV5-1, with 7 bases identical to TRBD2. The CDR3 runs to 14 residues. J gave up 0 bases and V 6 bases, and 3 bases lay outside the gene matches. CDR1 is SGHRS, CDR2 YFSETQ, per germline. The CDR3 spells CASTPGGSYNEQFF. CDR3 in DNA: TGCGCCAGCACCCCGGGGGGCTCCTACAATGAGCAGTTCTTC.

This chain connects TRBV20-1 to TRBJ2-1, with TRBD2 identical over 12 bases. Trimming cost V 1 base and J 8 bases; bases outside gene matches: 6. Per germline, CDR1 DFQATT and CDR2 SNEGSKA (reference sequence). The CDR3 has 15 residues. This CDR3 is CSARASGGASHEQFF. The CDR3 DNA reads as TGCAGTGCTAGAGCTAGCGGGGGGGCGTCCCATGAGCAGTTCTTC.

This clonotype was seen at least ten times. The rearrangement joins TRBV11-2 to TRBJ2-7; D gene unclear. Germline CDR1 SGHAT, CDR2 FQNNGV. This CDR3 has 14 amino acids. V was shortened by 3 bases and J by 2 bases, with 11 bases between the two germline ends. The CDR3 is CASSLDRTPYEQYF. DNA for the CDR3: TGTGCCAGCAGCTTGGATAGAACGCCCTACGAGCAGTACTTC. Looking up the rest from reference TRBV11-2 and TRBJ2-7 gives the full variable domain: EAGVAQSPRYKIIEKRQSVAFWCNPISGHATLYWYQQILGQGPKLLIQFQNNGVVDDSQLPKDRFSAERLKGVDSTLKIQPAKLEDSAVYLCASSLDRTPYEQYFGPGTRLTVT.

The chain joins TRBV7-8 to TRBJ2-7; 7 bases are a match to TRBD2. J was trimmed by 1 base and V by 1 base; bases with no gene match: 7. The CDR3 has 16 residues. The germline CDR1 and CDR2 sequences are SGHVS and FQNEAQ. The CDR3 nucleotides read TGTGCCAGCAGCTTAGGTGCGGGGGATTGGTCCTACGAGCAGTACTTC. It yields the protein CASSLGAGDWSYEQYF.

At least ten counts were recorded for this clonotype. The rearrangement uses TRBV7-2 and TRBJ1-1, with D tentatively TRBD1 (6 bases). With 4 bases removed from V and 1 base from J, the gap between germline ends came to 13 bases. CDR1 SGHTA and CDR2 FQGNSA come from the germline V gene. CDR3 length: 15 amino acids. The CDR3 bases are TGTGCCAGCAGCTCCTCTCCGGGGGCGAACACTGAAGCTTTCTTT. This sequence encodes CASSSSPGANTEAFF.

The chain uses TRBV7-8 and TRBJ2-1, with 8 nucleotides matching TRBD1. This CDR3 region has 17 residues. V shed 1 base and J 0 bases; nucleotides not matched to a gene: 5. CDR1 SGHVS and CDR2 FQNEAQ come from the germline V gene. DNA for the CDR3: TGTGCCAGCAGCTTAGTGGCACAGGGGGGCTCCTACAATGAGCAGTTCTTC. Its protein is CASSLVAQGGSYNEQFF.

This clonotype came up many times. V and J are TRBV20-1 and TRBJ2-5; TRBD1 agrees at 7 bases. J gave up 5 bases and V 5 bases, and 5 bases lay outside the gene matches. The CDR3 is made up of 12 amino acids. Germline V gene data show CDR1 as DFQATT and CDR2 as SNEGSKA (reference sequence). The CDR3 loop is CSAGRGSETQYF. The CDR3 DNA reads as TGCAGTGCTGGCAGGGGGAGTGAGACCCAGTACTTC.

V and J are TRBV18 and TRBJ2-2; D gene unclear. This CDR3 comprises 14 residues. V shed 4 bases and J shed 6 bases, with 12 bases lying between them. CDR1 and CDR2 from the germline V gene are KGHSH and LQKENI. The CDR3 is CASSQTQGPGELFF. CDR3 DNA: TGTGCCAGCTCACAGACGCAAGGTCCCGGGGAGCTGTTTTTT.

A few counts support this clonotype. The rearrangement uses TRBV3-1 and TRBJ2-1; 7 nucleotides agree with TRBD1. The CDR3 runs to 14 residues. CDR1 is LGHDT, CDR2 YNNKEL, per germline (reference sequence). V shed 2 bases, J shed 8 bases, and the junction held 6 bases outside the gene matches. The CDR3 loop reads CASSQQGVGDEQFF. CDR3 sequence (DNA): TGTGCCAGCAGCCAACAGGGGGTAGGAGATGAGCAGTTCTTC.

Of note for this clonotype: At one end the junction does not follow the germline gene, possibly because of a read error. The V gene is TRBV5-5, the J gene TRBJ1-1; 10 positions match TRBD1. The CDR3 is made up of 16 amino acids. CDR1 SGHKS and CDR2 YYEKEE come from the germline V gene (reference sequence). CDR3 loop: CASSLARDRGRPESFF. CDR3 DNA sequence: TGTGCCAGCAGCTTGGCTAGGGACAGGGGAAGGCCTGAATCTTTCTTT.

The genes are TRBV5-1 and TRBJ1-3; no clear D. There are 15 residues in the CDR3. Looked up from germline, CDR1 is SGHRS and CDR2 is YFSETQ. Trimming took off 0 bases at V and 0 bases at J, with 7 bases between the two ends. This CDR3 reads CASSLDRISGNTIYF. In DNA, the CDR3 is TGCGCCAGCAGCTTGGACAGAATCTCTGGAAACACCATATATTTT. Together with reference TRBV5-1 and TRBJ1-3, the CDR3 gives the full variable domain: KAGVTQTPRYLIKTRGQQVTLSCSPISGHRSVSWYQQTPGQGLQFLFEYFSETQRNKGNFPGRFSGRQFSNSRSEMNVSTLELGDSALYLCASSLDRISGNTIYFGEGSWLTVV.

V usage is TRBV18 and J usage is TRBJ2-1, with TRBD1 matching over 10 bases. The V and J ends lost 3 bases and 2 bases, in that order; junction bases with no gene match: 4. The CDR3 runs to 16 residues. CDR1 and CDR2 from the germline V gene are KGHSH and LQKENI. In DNA form, the CDR3 reads TGTGCCAGCTCACCGACAGGACAGGGGGCCTACAATGAGCAGTTCTTC. Its translation is CASSPTGQGAYNEQFF.

In this sample, this clonotype turned up a few times. This chain connects TRBV6-4 to TRBJ2-1, with D possibly matching TRBD1 (5 bases). Trimming stripped 4 bases from V and 4 bases from J, with 11 bases between. The germline V gene has CDR1 MRHNA and CDR2 SNTAGT. CDR3 size: 14 residues. CDR3 sequence: CASSVDSAYNEQFF. The CDR3 coding sequence is TGTGCCAGCAGTGTAGACAGCGCGTACAATGAGCAGTTCTTC.

The rearrangement links TRBV9 to TRBJ2-1; 7 positions match TRBD1. Germline loops: CDR1 SGDLS, CDR2 YYNGEE. Trimming at V came to 5 bases and at J to 3 bases, leaving 11 bases not matched to a gene. This CDR3 has 16 residues. CDR3 nucleotides: TGTGCCAGCAGTCTGTCCCCGACAGGGTTCTACAATGAGCAGTTCTTC. This codes for CASSLSPTGFYNEQFF.

The J gene is TRBJ2-1, the V gene TRBV6-2 or TRBV6-3; TRBD2 is a possible D gene (5 bases). Germline V lookup: CDR1 MNHEY, CDR2 SVGEGT. Deletions cut 9 bases from V and 1 base from J, with 7 bases between. The CDR3 length is 12 residues. Written as DNA, the CDR3 is TGTGCCAGTAGCGTTTCCTACAATGAGCAGTTCTTC. Amino acid sequence: CASSVSYNEQFF.

This sequence joins TRBV11-1 and TRBJ2-6; the D gene is possibly TRBD2 (6 bases). The CDR3 spans 18 residues. V lost 7 bases and J lost 2, with 21 bases in between. CDR1 SGHAT and CDR2 FQDESV come from the germline V gene (reference sequence). CDR3 bases: TGTGCCAGCACCTATACGGCGGGGTGGAACACTGGGGCCAACGTCCTGACTTTC. Translation: CASTYTAGWNTGANVLTF.

This clonotype turned up a few times. The chain carries TRBV6-1 and TRBJ1-1; 8 bases align to TRBD1. The CDR3 is 14 residues long. V dropped 6 bases and J dropped 4; count of bases not matched to a gene: 7. Germline assignment: CDR1 MNHNS and CDR2 SASEGT. CDR3 sequence reads: CASSPSDRGTEAFF. CDR3 bases: TGTGCCAGCAGCCCCTCCGACAGGGGCACTGAAGCTTTCTTT.

This chain links TRBV3-1 with TRBJ1-1; 8 nucleotides line up with TRBD1. The germline CDR1 and CDR2 sequences are LGHDT and YNNKEL (reference sequence). This CDR3 has 14 amino acids. J gave up 1 base and V 8 bases, and 6 bases lay outside the gene matches. The chain's CDR3 is CASRGTGANTEAFF. In DNA, the CDR3 is TGTGCCAGCCGCGGGACAGGCGCGAACACTGAAGCTTTCTTT. The entire variable domain, with the rest obtained from reference TRBV3-1 and TRBJ1-1, is as follows: DTAVSQTPKYLVTQMGNDKSIKCEQNLGHDTMYWYKQDSKKFLKIMFSYNNKELIINETVPNRFSPKSPDKAHLNLHINSLELGDSAVYFCASRGTGANTEAFFGQGTRLTVV.

This sequence joins TRBV28 and TRBJ2-7, with D uncertain. The CDR3 is made up of 14 amino acids. The germline CDR1 and CDR2 sequences are MDHEN and SYDVKM. The V end was cut by 4 bases, the J end by 3 bases, with 13 bases between. CDR3 DNA: TGTGCCAGCAGTTCCGGACCGCCACTCTACGAGCAGTACTTC. This codes for CASSSGPPLYEQYF. The full variable domain, in which reference TRBV28 and TRBJ2-7 provide the parts outside the CDR3, is DVKVTQSSRYLVKRTGEKVFLECVQDMDHENMFWYRQDPGLGLRLIYFSYDVKMKEKGDIPEGYSVSREKKERFSLILESASTNQTSMYLCASSSGPPLYEQYFGPGTRLTVT.